This section outlines one TCR beta chain sequence together with its context. These data are taken from a study of blood T cell repertoires in COVID-19. Across the whole study: Samples taken during acute and convalescent COVID-19 were collected in the United States, Italy and Spain.

Assay: immunoSEQ multiplex PCR; the TCRdb copy retains only in-frame clones and omits some. This table holds more than 200,000 clones, roughly 86% found once. Ages ranged from about 18 to 89 years, with residence in fewer than 25 US areas. Clinical history as reported by participants underpinned cohort assignment. Recovered status in Cohort 3 required two negative PCRs, clearance, or symptom resolution. CDR1 and CDR2 (germline): SGHKS, YYEKEE (reference sequence). The CDR3 extends over 16 amino acids. With V trimmed by 2 bases and J by 3 bases, 10 bases remained unmatched. Sample: PBMCs or T cells enriched from blood (not recorded which). This clonotype was sampled from a woman aged 45-65 years who had recovered from COVID-19. The V and J genes are TRBV5-5 and TRBJ2-5; 7 positions agree with TRBD2. This CDR3 is CASSLSGREWEETQYF. The DNA of the CDR3 is TGTGCCAGCAGCTTATCAGGGCGGGAGTGGGAAGAGACCCAGTACTTC.